These 7 T cell receptor beta chains were all obtained from the same sample, sequenced in a study of OX40 agonist ivuxolimab in advanced cancers. Repertoires were generated with immunoSEQ multiplex PCR, while TCRdb's copy carries only in-frame clones and drops some. There are roughly 8,400 clones in the sample; around 70% occur only once, and approximately 27% lies in the top ten. Specimen: CD4+ or CD8+ T cells sorted from blood, collected in a trial of the OX40 agonist ivuxolimab. These receptor sequences come from an adult with an advanced solid tumor such as melanoma, head and neck, liver or kidney cancer.

The chain has TRBV6-6 and TRBJ2-7; D possibly uses TRBD1 or TRBD2 (5 bases each). Germline V gene sequence: CDR1 MNHNY, CDR2 SVGAGI (reference sequence). Trimming cost V 2 bases and J 4 bases, with 12 bases left between them. This CDR3 comprises 14 residues. CDR3 sequence reads: CASSYNDGGYEQYF. CDR3 DNA: TGTGCCAGCAGTTACAACGATGGGGGTTACGAGCAGTACTTC.

J is TRBJ2-3 and V is TRBV19; a weak D match, TRBD1 (6 bases). There are 14 residues in the CDR3. V shed 5 bases and J shed 0 bases, with 9 bases lying between them. CDR1 LNHDA and CDR2 SQIVND come from the germline V gene (reference sequence). CDR3 DNA sequence: TGTGCCAGTAGTCAGGGGTATAGCACAGATACGCAGTATTTT. Its translation is CASSQGYSTDTQYF. Using reference TRBV19 and TRBJ2-3 for the parts outside the CDR3, the full variable domain is DGGITQSPKYLFRKEGQNVTLSCEQNLNHDAMYWYRQDPGQGLRLIYYSQIVNDFQKGDIAEGYSVSREKKESFPLTVTSAQKNPTAFYLCASSQGYSTDTQYFGPGTRLTVL.

The chain is built from TRBV30 and TRBJ2-7; 7 bases map to TRBD1. The germline gives CDR1 GTSNPN, CDR2 SVGIG (reference sequence). This CDR3 spans 15 amino acids. V was clipped by 0 bases and J by 2 bases; unmatched bases: 7. CDR3: CAWSVLAGGAYEQYF. DNA of the CDR3: TGTGCCTGGAGTGTCCTGGCAGGGGGTGCCTACGAGCAGTACTTC. The variable domain in full, with the rest retrieved from reference TRBV30 and TRBJ2-7, is SQTIHQWPATLVQPVGSPLSLECTVEGTSNPNLYWYRQAAGRGLQLLFYSVGIGQISSEVPQNLSASRPQDRQFILSSKKLLLSDSGFYLCAWSVLAGGAYEQYFGPGTRLTVT.

This sequence joins TRBV4-2 and TRBJ2-2; no clear D. Between the trimmed V and J ends, which lost 5 bases and 6 bases, there was a span of 13 bases. Germline CDR1 LGHNA, CDR2 YNFKEQ. This CDR3 contains 14 residues. CDR3 bases: TGTGCCAGCAGCGTAAGCGCAGGAGCCGGGGAGCTGTTTTTT. Translating gives CASSVSAGAGELFF.

The J gene is TRBJ2-1, the V gene TRBV19; the match to TRBD2 covers 11 bases. V lost 5 bases to trimming and J lost 7 bases; unmatched junction nucleotides: 7. The CDR3 has 15 residues. CDR1 is LNHDA and CDR2 is SQIVND in the germline V gene (reference sequence). For the CDR3, the DNA is TGTGCCAGTAGTGAGTTTGCTAGCGGGAGGAATGAGCAGTTCTTC. Amino acid sequence: CASSEFASGRNEQFF.

This chain connects TRBV2 to TRBJ2-7; D is ambiguous. The germline V gene has CDR1 SNHLY and CDR2 FYNNEI. Trimming removed 2 bases from V and 4 bases from J, with 6 bases in between. The CDR3 consists of 12 residues. The CDR3: CASSEKTYEQYF. The CDR3, as DNA: TGTGCCAGCAGTGAAAAGACATACGAGCAGTACTTC.

The chain carries TRBV6-5 and TRBJ2-1, with TRBD1 matching 11 bases. J gave up 6 bases and V 7 bases, and 2 bases lay outside the gene matches. This CDR3 spans 13 amino acids. Germline values: CDR1 MNHEY, CDR2 SVGAGI. CDR3 DNA sequence: TGTGCCAGCACAGGGACAGGGGGCAATGAGCAGTTCTTC. Translated, it gives CASTGTGGNEQFF.